Listed here are 20 T cell receptor beta chains from one sample, sequenced in a study of monozygotic twins with inflammatory bowel disease. TCRdb reprocessed the 5' RACE reads and stores each CDR3 protein as one record, lacking DNA. The table lists roughly 100,000 distinct CDR3 sequences, with more than 1.5% in the top ten. Sequencing was carried out using blood. Every receptor here comes from a human donor with ulcerative colitis or Crohn's disease, or a healthy co-twin of an affected twin (not recorded which).

CDR3 amino acids: CASSLTGENGYTF. The gene calls are TRBV5-1 and TRBJ1-2; the TCRdb call, TRBD1, lacks DNA for checking. The V gene's germline CDR1 is SGHRS and CDR2 YFSETQ. CDR3 size: 13 residues.

The V and J genes are TRBV20-1 and TRBJ2-4; the D gene TCRdb calls, TRBD1, cannot be checked with no DNA. This CDR3 has 16 amino acids. Looked up from germline, CDR1 is DFQATT and CDR2 is SNEGSKA (reference sequence). CDR3 amino acids: CSARGTGERAKNIQYF.

The V and J genes are TRBV7-2 and TRBJ2-5; the D call from TCRdb, TRBD1, cannot be confirmed without DNA. The germline V gene encodes CDR1 SGHTA and CDR2 FQGNSA. This CDR3 region has 16 residues. The CDR3: CASSFPPQGDRETQYF.

The chain has TRBV6-1 and TRBJ2-5; TCRdb's assignment of TRBD1 cannot be checked, as there is no DNA. This CDR3 spans 13 amino acids. The germline V gene encodes CDR1 MNHNS and CDR2 SASEGT. The CDR3 reads CASSAPGVQTQYF.

This sequence joins TRBV6-5 and TRBJ1-5. Per the germline V gene, CDR1 is MNHEY and CDR2 is SVGAGI. The length of the CDR3 is 12 residues. CDR3 sequence reads: CASSDRDQPQHF.

CDR3 in amino acids: CATTVGGGRTDTQYF. The genes are TRBV15 and TRBJ2-3; lacking DNA, the TRBD1 call made by TCRdb goes unchecked. Germline assignment: CDR1 LNHNV and CDR2 YYDKDF (reference sequence). This CDR3 region has 15 residues. Filled out from reference TRBV15 and TRBJ2-3, the complete variable domain reads DAMVIQNPRYQVTQFGKPVTLSCSQTLNHNVMYWYQQKSSQAPKLLFHYYDKDFNNEADTPDNFQSRRPNTSFCFLDIRSPGLGDTAMYLCATTVGGGRTDTQYFGPGTRLTVL.

This chain joins TRBV20-1 and TRBJ2-5; TCRdb proposes TRBD2, but this gene call is untestable without DNA. Germline values: CDR1 DFQATT, CDR2 SNEGSKA (reference sequence). The CDR3 covers 14 residues. This chain's CDR3 is CSARVRTSLETQYF.

The genes are TRBV29-1 and TRBJ1-3; TCRdb outputs TRBD1, but without DNA this stays unchecked. The germline V gene has CDR1 SQVTM and CDR2 ANQGSEA. The CDR3 extends over 14 amino acids. CDR3 amino acids: CSVDQGGSGNTIYF.

This chain joins TRBV4-3 and TRBJ2-7; no DNA is available, so the TRBD2 call from TCRdb remains unchecked. The CDR3 runs to 19 residues. In germline, CDR1 is LGHNA, CDR2 YSLEER. The CDR3: CASSFGLGLAGGSSYEQYF.

V is TRBV12-3 or TRBV12-4 and J is TRBJ2-4; without DNA, the TCRdb call of TRBD2 cannot be checked. The CDR3 runs to 15 residues. The CDR3 loop is CASNWSGSAKNMQYF.

This chain connects TRBV19 to TRBJ2-1; TCRdb proposes TRBD1, but this gene call is untestable without DNA. Germline lookup yields CDR1 LNHDA and CDR2 SQIVND (reference sequence). The CDR3 extends over 13 amino acids. The CDR3 protein is CASSYGIYNEQFF. The variable domain in full, with the rest retrieved from reference TRBV19 and TRBJ2-1, is DGGITQSPKYLFRKEGQNVTLSCEQNLNHDAMYWYRQDPGQGLRLIYYSQIVNDFQKGDIAEGYSVSREKKESFPLTVTSAQKNPTAFYLCASSYGIYNEQFFGPGTRLTVL.

This rearrangement joins TRBV18 to TRBJ1-4. The CDR3 is made up of 13 amino acids. The germline V gene has CDR1 KGHSH and CDR2 LQKENI. The CDR3 spells CASSPLENEKLFF.

This chain uses TRBV4-3 with TRBJ1-5; TCRdb names TRBD1, which stays unverified in the absence of DNA. The CDR3 sequence is 17 residues long. CDR1 and CDR2 (germline): LGHNA, YSLEER. CDR3 residues: CASSQDVDREISQPQHF.

This rearrangement joins TRBV7-2 to TRBJ2-1; absent DNA, TCRdb's TRBD2 call cannot be checked. CDR3 length: 15 residues. Germline V lookup: CDR1 SGHTA, CDR2 FQGNSA. The CDR3 loop is CASSLEQGPFYEQFF.

The V call is TRBV20-1, the J call TRBJ1-2; TCRdb's D gene call, TRBD1, goes unchecked for lack of DNA. Germline loops: CDR1 DFQATT, CDR2 SNEGSKA (reference sequence). CDR3 length: 15 amino acids. CDR3 loop: CSARTRSRGLYGYTF.

The chain uses TRBV5-5 and TRBJ2-1. The CDR3 runs 14 residues. The germline CDR1 and CDR2 sequences are SGHKS and YYEKEE (reference sequence). This CDR3 reads CASSLGVNRNEQFF.

This chain uses TRBV29-1 with TRBJ2-1; TCRdb designates TRBD2, a call that cannot be tested without DNA. CDR3 size: 15 residues. Germline-derived CDR1 and CDR2 are SQVTM and ANQGSEA. CDR3 in amino acids: CSVPKREVLGNEQFF.

The chain recombines TRBV5-5 with TRBJ2-2; TCRdb's assignment of TRBD1 cannot be checked, as there is no DNA. The CDR3 runs 15 residues. Per germline, CDR1 SGHKS and CDR2 YYEKEE (reference sequence). The CDR3 region is CASSSGWGAAGELFF.

This sequence joins TRBV28 and TRBJ2-3; without DNA, the TCRdb call of TRBD2 cannot be checked. CDR3 size: 13 residues. Looked up from germline, CDR1 is MDHEN and CDR2 is SYDVKM. The CDR3 protein is CASSPPLTDTQYF.

The V gene is TRBV29-1, the J gene TRBJ1-1; as DNA is missing, the TRBD1 call by TCRdb cannot be tested. In germline, CDR1 is SQVTM, CDR2 ANQGSEA. The CDR3 spans 12 residues. CDR3 residues: CSVVGLDRVAFF.